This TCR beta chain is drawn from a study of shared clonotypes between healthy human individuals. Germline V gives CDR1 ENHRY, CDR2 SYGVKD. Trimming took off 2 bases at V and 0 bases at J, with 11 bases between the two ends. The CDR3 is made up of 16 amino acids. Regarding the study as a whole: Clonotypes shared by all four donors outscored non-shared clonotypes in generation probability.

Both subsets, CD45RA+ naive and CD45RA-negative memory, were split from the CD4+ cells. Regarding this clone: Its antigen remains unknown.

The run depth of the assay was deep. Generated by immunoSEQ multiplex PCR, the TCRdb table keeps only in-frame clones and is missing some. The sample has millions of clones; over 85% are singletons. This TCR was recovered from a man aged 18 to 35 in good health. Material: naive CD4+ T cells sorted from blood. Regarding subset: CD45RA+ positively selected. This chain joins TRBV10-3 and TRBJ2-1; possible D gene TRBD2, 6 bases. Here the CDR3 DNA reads TGTGCCATCAGTGAGCATGGGGGAGGCTCCTACAATGAGCAGTTCTTC. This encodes CAISEHGGGSYNEQFF.